These 29 T cell receptor beta chains originate from one sample sequenced in a study of blood T cell repertoires in COVID-19. Data came from immunoSEQ multiplex PCR; TCRdb stores just in-frame clones and leaves some out. The table shows 150,000 or so clones, with roughly 90% occurring only once. Input material: peripheral blood. These receptor sequences come from a man in his 60s with active or convalescent COVID-19.

The rearrangement links TRBV6-5 to TRBJ1-2; perhaps TRBD1 as D (6 bases). CDR3 length: 11 residues. Trimming took off 6 bases at V and 13 bases at J, with 15 bases between the two ends. Germline V gene data show CDR1 as MNHEY and CDR2 as SVGAGI. CDR3 protein: CASSLQGPLTF. DNA for the CDR3: TGTGCCAGCAGCCTACAGGGCCCGCTCACCTTC.

This chain joins TRBV30 and TRBJ1-6, with D perhaps TRBD1 (6 bases). The V gene lost 3 bases and the J gene lost 5 bases, with 11 bases spanning the gap. The CDR3 is made up of 14 amino acids. Germline CDR1 GTSNPN, CDR2 SVGIG (reference sequence). The CDR3 nucleotides are TGTGCCTGGAGGGGGGACACCCATAATTCACCCCTCCACTTT. This sequence encodes CAWRGDTHNSPLHF. The whole variable domain, filled in from reference TRBV30 and TRBJ1-6, reads SQTIHQWPATLVQPVGSPLSLECTVEGTSNPNLYWYRQAAGRGLQLLFYSVGIGQISSEVPQNLSASRPQDRQFILSSKKLLLSDSGFYLCAWRGDTHNSPLHFGNGTRLTVT.

The chain has TRBV3-1 (or the pseudogene TRBV3-2) and TRBJ2-2; the match to TRBD1 covers 9 bases. V was pared by 3 bases and J by 1 base, with 3 bases of the junction left unmatched. This CDR3 has 16 residues. Germline V lookup: CDR1 LGHDT, CDR2 YNNKEL (reference sequence). CDR3 sequence reads: CASSHLGQGNTGELFF. The CDR3, as DNA: TGTGCCAGCAGCCACCTGGGACAGGGGAACACCGGGGAGCTGTTTTTT.

This clone was found once. CDR3 amino acids: CSVEEGGVGQPQHF. The DNA for the CDR3 is TGCAGCGTTGAAGAAGGAGGGGTCGGACAGCCCCAGCATTTT. The rearrangement links TRBV29-1 to TRBJ1-5; a possible D gene is TRBD1 (5 bases). Trimming pared 0 bases from V and 7 bases from J, leaving 13 bases between. The CDR3 loop spans 14 amino acids. From germline, CDR1 is SQVTM and CDR2 ANQGSEA.

The chain joins TRBV29-1 to TRBJ1-1, with 8 bases that match TRBD1. Per the germline V gene, CDR1 is SQVTM and CDR2 is ANQGSEA. CDR3 length: 13 residues. V dropped 5 bases and J dropped 6; count of bases not matched to a gene: 8. In DNA, the CDR3 is TGCAGCGTTCCAGGCGACAGGGGCTCTGAAGCTTTCTTT. It is translated as CSVPGDRGSEAFF. The entire variable domain, with the rest obtained from reference TRBV29-1 and TRBJ1-1, is as follows: SAVISQKPSRDICQRGTSLTIQCQVDSQVTMMFWYRQQPGQSLTLIATANQGSEATYESGFVIDKFPISRPNLTFSTLTVSNMSPEDSSIYLCSVPGDRGSEAFFGQGTRLTVV.

This rearrangement joins TRBV27 to TRBJ1-4, with D maybe TRBD1 (5 bases). The CDR3 sequence is 14 residues long. Germline CDR1 reads MNHEY; CDR2 reads SMNVEV (reference sequence). Deletions cut 2 bases from V and 7 bases from J, with 11 bases between. CDR3 sequence: CASSLDFQGEKLFF. The CDR3 DNA sequence: TGTGCCAGCAGTTTAGACTTTCAGGGTGAAAAACTGTTTTTT.

J is TRBJ2-3 and V is TRBV20-1; D is unclear. V lost 3 bases and J lost 1, with 11 bases in between. CDR1 and CDR2 (germline): DFQATT, SNEGSKA (reference sequence). This CDR3 is 14 amino acids long. The CDR3 DNA reads TGCAGTGCTAGTCTCCCCACAGGCACAGATACGCAGTATTTT. Translated, it gives CSASLPTGTDTQYF.

This clone was seen only once. This chain links TRBV28 with TRBJ2-7; 10 nucleotides agree with TRBD1. The J segment lost 2 bases and the V segment lost 4 bases, leaving 5 bases of the junction unmatched. The CDR3 has 15 amino acids. In germline, CDR1 is MDHEN, CDR2 SYDVKM. The CDR3 protein is CASSSTGTGAYEQYF. Written as DNA, the CDR3 is TGTGCCAGCAGTTCCACAGGGACAGGGGCCTACGAGCAGTACTTC.

This clone was recorded once. This chain uses TRBV24-1 with TRBJ2-1; D might be TRBD1 (5 bases). V lost 3 bases to trimming and J lost 6 bases, with 11 bases between them. The CDR3 totals 14 residues. Germline loops: CDR1 KGHDR, CDR2 SFDVKD. This CDR3 reads CATSDPGHINEQFF. The DNA for the CDR3 is TGTGCCACCAGTGATCCAGGACATATCAATGAGCAGTTCTTC.

The rearrangement uses TRBV24-1 and TRBJ2-3, with a tentative D call TRBD2 (5 bases). Trimming left V 5 bases short and J 4 bases short, with 21 bases between. Germline lookup yields CDR1 KGHDR and CDR2 SFDVKD. The CDR3 sequence is 17 residues long. This CDR3 is CATSAATGYPSADTQYF. CDR3 bases: TGTGCCACCAGTGCTGCCACGGGATACCCCAGCGCAGATACGCAGTATTTT.

The chain uses TRBV3-1 (or the pseudogene TRBV3-2) and TRBJ2-3, with 15 bases lining up with TRBD2. Germline V CDR1 and CDR2: LGHDT, YNNKEL (reference sequence). Unmatched junction bases numbered 2, after V lost 4 bases and J lost 0 bases. The CDR3 contains 17 residues. CDR3 residues: CASSLGLAGGSTDTQYF. The CDR3 DNA is TGTGCCAGCAGCCTCGGACTAGCGGGAGGGAGCACAGATACGCAGTATTTT.

V usage is TRBV4-2 and J usage is TRBJ2-2; a possible D gene is TRBD2 (6 bases). This CDR3 is built from 18 residues. Trimming removed 1 base from V and 1 base from J, with 16 bases in between. Germline lookup yields CDR1 LGHNA and CDR2 YNFKEQ. In DNA form, the CDR3 reads TGTGCCAGCAGCCAAGGGTCGATAGCGGTTTGGAACACCGGGGAGCTGTTTTTT. This sequence encodes CASSQGSIAVWNTGELFF.

The chain recombines TRBV10-3 with TRBJ2-3, with TRBD2 matching over 7 bases. There are 15 residues in the CDR3. The germline V gene has CDR1 ENHRY and CDR2 SYGVKD. Unmatched junction bases numbered 3, after V lost 3 bases and J lost 0 bases. The CDR3 sequence: CAISELAYSTDTQYF. The CDR3 bases are TGTGCCATCAGTGAACTAGCGTATAGCACAGATACGCAGTATTTT.

The chain combines TRBV7-6 with TRBJ1-6; TRBD1 might be the D (5 bases). The CDR3 extends over 14 amino acids. CDR1 and CDR2 from the germline V gene are SGHVS and FNYEAQ. Trimming took 1 base from V and 9 from J, leaving 10 bases between them. The CDR3 bases are TGTGCCAGCAGCTTAGGTGGGGCCAGTTCACCCCTCCACTTT. Translating gives CASSLGGASSPLHF.

The chain recombines TRBV4-2 with TRBJ2-5, with 9 positions matching TRBD2. V was pared by 6 bases and J by 1 base, with 3 bases of the junction left unmatched. Germline lookup yields CDR1 LGHNA and CDR2 YNFKEQ. The CDR3 length is 14 residues. CDR3 nucleotide sequence: TGTGCCAGCAGTCTGCGGGGGGGCCAAGAGACCCAGTACTTC. Its translation is CASSLRGGQETQYF.

The chain joins TRBV6-5 to TRBJ2-4, with D possibly TRBD1 on 6 matching bases. The CDR3 totals 15 residues. Germline V gene sequence: CDR1 MNHEY, CDR2 SVGAGI. V was clipped by 6 bases and J by 0 bases, with 12 bases between them. The CDR3 is CASRPDRLAKNIQYF. DNA of the CDR3: TGTGCCAGCAGGCCTGACAGGCTAGCCAAAAACATTCAGTACTTC.

The chain links TRBV5-1 to TRBJ2-1; no reliable D call. The CDR3 runs 13 residues. CDR1 and CDR2 from the germline V gene are SGHRS and YFSETQ. V was clipped by 0 bases and J by 8 bases, with 9 bases between them. The CDR3 here is CASSLANSHEQFF. CDR3 DNA: TGCGCCAGCAGCTTGGCTAACAGTCATGAGCAGTTCTTC. The whole variable domain, filled in from reference TRBV5-1 and TRBJ2-1, reads KAGVTQTPRYLIKTRGQQVTLSCSPISGHRSVSWYQQTPGQGLQFLFEYFSETQRNKGNFPGRFSGRQFSNSRSEMNVSTLELGDSALYLCASSLANSHEQFFGPGTRLTVL.

This clone was detected a few times. The chain employs TRBV2 and TRBJ1-2; D is perhaps TRBD1 (5 bases). This CDR3 is built from 12 residues. Trimming left V 5 bases short and J 5 bases short, with 9 bases between. CDR1 SNHLY and CDR2 FYNNEI come from the germline V gene. The CDR3 region is CASSRPGYGYTF. For the CDR3, the DNA is TGTGCCAGCAGTCGCCCAGGGTATGGCTACACCTTC.

This clone was recorded once. The V call is TRBV11-2, the J call TRBJ2-1, with 16 bases lining up with TRBD2. After removal of 6 bases from V and 4 bases from J, the junction contained 9 bases not matched to a gene. The CDR3 runs 18 residues. Germline V gene lookup returns CDR1 SGHAT and CDR2 FQNNGV. This CDR3 reads CASRSTPGLAGGYNEQFF. The CDR3 nucleotides read TGTGCCAGCAGATCTACCCCGGGACTAGCGGGAGGGTACAATGAGCAGTTCTTC.

The chain recombines TRBV28 with TRBJ1-2; 7 bases map to TRBD1. The CDR3 length is 15 residues. Looked up from germline, CDR1 is MDHEN and CDR2 is SYDVKM. The V segment lost 4 bases and the J segment 8 bases; nucleotides outside the gene matches: 13. The CDR3 region is CASSYLQGSVGGYTF. CDR3 sequence (DNA): TGTGCCAGCAGTTACCTACAGGGGAGTGTAGGGGGCTACACCTTC.

V usage is TRBV30 and J usage is TRBJ1-2, with a tentative D call TRBD1 (6 bases). The CDR3 length is 15 residues. CDR1 is GTSNPN, CDR2 SVGIG, per germline (reference sequence). V was trimmed by 3 bases and J by 3 bases, leaving 17 bases between them. The CDR3 sequence: CAWRPGGQVDYGYTF. The CDR3 region has the DNA TGTGCCTGGAGACCGGGGGGCCAAGTGGACTATGGCTACACCTTC. Based on the CDR3 plus reference TRBV30 and TRBJ1-2, the full variable domain is SQTIHQWPATLVQPVGSPLSLECTVEGTSNPNLYWYRQAAGRGLQLLFYSVGIGQISSEVPQNLSASRPQDRQFILSSKKLLLSDSGFYLCAWRPGGQVDYGYTFGSGTRLTVV.

V gene TRBV5-4 combines with J gene TRBJ1-6; D perhaps matches TRBD1 (5 bases). V was cut by 3 bases and J by 8 bases, with 12 bases left in between. The length of the CDR3 is 14 residues. Per germline, CDR1 SGHNT and CDR2 YYREEE (reference sequence). Written as DNA, the CDR3 is TGTGCCAGCAGCTCGGGGGGGTTCGATTCACCCCTCCACTTT. Amino acids: CASSSGGFDSPLHF.

This clone has just a few counts. The gene calls are TRBV19 and TRBJ2-5; 7 nucleotides line up with TRBD2. From germline, CDR1 is LNHDA and CDR2 SQIVND (reference sequence). CDR3 size: 14 residues. J was trimmed by 2 bases and V by 6 bases; bases with no gene match: 6. The CDR3, as DNA: TGTGCCAGTAGCCGGGACTACGTACAAGAGACCCAGTACTTC. This encodes CASSRDYVQETQYF.

The V gene is TRBV11-2, the J gene TRBJ2-1, with D possibly being TRBD2 (5 bases). Per the germline V gene, CDR1 is SGHAT and CDR2 is FQNNGV. The CDR3 has 14 amino acids. Trimming took off 8 bases at V and 4 bases at J, with 15 bases between the two ends. The CDR3 bases are TGTGCCAGCGCGCGGGTCGGAAAGTACAATGAGCAGTTCTTC. As protein: CASARVGKYNEQFF. Supplemented by reference TRBV11-2 and TRBJ2-1, the full variable domain reads EAGVAQSPRYKIIEKRQSVAFWCNPISGHATLYWYQQILGQGPKLLIQFQNNGVVDDSQLPKDRFSAERLKGVDSTLKIQPAKLEDSAVYLCASARVGKYNEQFFGPGTRLTVL.

The rearrangement uses TRBV5-1 and TRBJ2-3; D is unresolved. Trimming cost V 0 bases and J 2 bases, with 7 bases left between them. The CDR3 has 14 residues. Germline lookup yields CDR1 SGHRS and CDR2 YFSETQ. CDR3 sequence reads: CASSLVQVTDTQYF. For the CDR3, the DNA is TGCGCCAGCAGCTTGGTGCAGGTCACAGATACGCAGTATTTT.

CDR3 sequence: CASRTGSSYNEQFF. In DNA, the CDR3 is TGTGCCAGCAGAACCGGTAGCTCCTACAATGAGCAGTTCTTC. J is TRBJ2-1 and V is TRBV6-6; D gene unclear. The CDR3 spans 14 residues. With 6 bases removed from V and 0 bases from J, the gap between germline ends came to 9 bases. The germline gives CDR1 MNHNY, CDR2 SVGAGI (reference sequence).

The chain joins TRBV10-3 to TRBJ2-7, with TRBD2 as a possible D gene (5 bases). V lost 4 bases and J 8 bases, leaving 9 bases between the germline ends. Germline CDR1 and CDR2: ENHRY and SYGVKD. This CDR3 comprises 11 residues. The CDR3 DNA reads TGTGCCATCAGTGGGACTTCGAAGCAGTACTTC. It encodes CAISGTSKQYF.

The chain employs TRBV6-2 or TRBV6-3 and TRBJ2-5; a weak D match, TRBD1 (5 bases). Germline CDR1 reads MNHEY; CDR2 reads SVGEGT. V lost 5 bases, J lost 4 bases, and 11 bases lay in between. This CDR3 has 13 residues. CDR3 in amino acids: CASSTGTTETQYF. CDR3 coding DNA: TGTGCCAGCAGTACAGGTACCACAGAGACCCAGTACTTC.

The chain employs TRBV5-4 and TRBJ1-6, with TRBD1 identical over 7 bases. Germline assignment: CDR1 SGHNT and CDR2 YYREEE (reference sequence). The CDR3 extends over 14 amino acids. With 2 bases clipped from V and 5 bases from J, the junction kept 1 base outside the gene matches. In nucleotides, the CDR3 is TGTGCCAGCAGCTTTGACAGGGATAATTCACCCCTCCACTTT. This gives the protein CASSFDRDNSPLHF.